Sequencing of this TCR beta chain was carried out in a study of T cells in Graves' hyperthyroidism and ophthalmopathy. The source material, RNA transcripts, was used to amplify TCR beta CDR3 regions. Researchers ran a first-round RT-PCR on the TCR CDR3 using the HTBI primer set. TCRdb re-analysed the multiplex PCR reads in MiXCR, keeping a single row per CDR3 protein. The sample has 350,000 to 400,000 distinct CDR3 sequences; approximately 19% are singletons. The sample holds many counts of this clonotype. PBMCs were derived from 10 ml fresh peripheral blood. This TCR was sampled from a woman under 30 with Graves' hyperthyroidism. Sequencing was carried out using blood.

The DNA of the CDR3 is TGTGCCAGCAGCCAAGTCGAGATGGAAGCTTTCTTT. Translating gives CASSQVEMEAFF. The J gene is TRBJ1-1, the V gene TRBV3-1; D gene unclear. This CDR3 spans 12 amino acids. Germline-derived CDR1 and CDR2 are LGHDT and YNNKEL (reference sequence). Trimming stripped 1 base from V and 8 bases from J, with 8 bases between.